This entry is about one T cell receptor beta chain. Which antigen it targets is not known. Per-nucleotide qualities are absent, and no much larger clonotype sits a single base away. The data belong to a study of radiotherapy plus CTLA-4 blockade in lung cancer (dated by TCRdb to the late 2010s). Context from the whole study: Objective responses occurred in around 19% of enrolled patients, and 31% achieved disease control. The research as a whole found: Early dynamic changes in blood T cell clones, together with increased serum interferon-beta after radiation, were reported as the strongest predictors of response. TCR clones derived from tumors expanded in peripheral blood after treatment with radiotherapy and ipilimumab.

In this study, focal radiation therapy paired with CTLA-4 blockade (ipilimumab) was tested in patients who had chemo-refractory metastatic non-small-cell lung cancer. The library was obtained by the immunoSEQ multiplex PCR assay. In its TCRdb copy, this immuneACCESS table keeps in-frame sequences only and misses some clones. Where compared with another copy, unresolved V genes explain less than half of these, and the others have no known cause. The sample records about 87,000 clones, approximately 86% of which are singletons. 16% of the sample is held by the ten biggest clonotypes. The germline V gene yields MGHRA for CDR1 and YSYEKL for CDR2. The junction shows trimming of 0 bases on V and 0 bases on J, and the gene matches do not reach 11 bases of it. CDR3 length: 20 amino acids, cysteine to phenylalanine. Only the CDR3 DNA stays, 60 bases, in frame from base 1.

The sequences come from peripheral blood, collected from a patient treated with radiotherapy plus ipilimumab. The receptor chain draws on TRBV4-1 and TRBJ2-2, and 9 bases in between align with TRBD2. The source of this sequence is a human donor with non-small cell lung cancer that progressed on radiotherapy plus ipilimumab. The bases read TGCGCCAGCAGCCAAGATTTAGGGCTAGCGGGGCCCGCGAACACCGGGGAGCTGTTTTTT. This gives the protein CASSQDLGLAGPANTGELFF.